This entry lists 27 T cell receptor beta chains sequenced from one sample in a study of cytomegalovirus exposure and HLA in healthy donors. Vbeta (60) and Jbeta (13) primers were used in the PCR. Profiling relied on immunoSEQ multiplex PCR, and the TCRdb table lists in-frame clones only, not all of them. The sample lists 60,000 to 75,000 clones, around four fifths occurring once. What was sequenced was PBMCs. The receptors shown here come from a woman aged 30 to 39 in good health and CMV-seronegative.

This clone was found a few times. The chain carries TRBV10-3 and TRBJ2-5; 7 positions agree with TRBD1. Germline CDR1 ENHRY, CDR2 SYGVKD. The CDR3 is 13 amino acids. The V and J ends lost 10 bases and 1 base, in that order; junction bases with no gene match: 6. The CDR3 sequence: CATRQGSQETQYF. The CDR3 bases are TGTGCCACACGACAGGGTTCCCAAGAGACCCAGTACTTC.

The gene calls are TRBV15 and TRBJ2-3; TRBD2 matches at 7 bases. Germline assignment: CDR1 LNHNV and CDR2 YYDKDF (reference sequence). The CDR3 has 14 amino acids. V trimming: 6 bases; J trimming: 4 bases; junction bases outside the gene matches: 7. The CDR3 DNA reads as TGTGCCACCAGGTCCGGGGGGTGGGCAGATACGCAGTATTTT. Its translation: CATRSGGWADTQYF.

CDR3 nucleotide sequence: TGCGCCAGCAGCCCTGAGAACAGCGGGAGGGCCCAAGGGGAGAACAATGAGCAGTTCTTC. As protein: CASSPENSGRAQGENNEQFF. The chain recombines TRBV5-1 with TRBJ2-1; 10 bases map to TRBD2. Germline values: CDR1 SGHRS, CDR2 YFSETQ. V lost 4 bases and J lost 5; bases outside the gene matches: 21. This CDR3 has 20 residues.

V is TRBV11-2 and J is TRBJ1-5; possible D gene TRBD1, 6 bases. The CDR3 consists of 14 residues. The V gene's germline CDR1 is SGHAT and CDR2 FQNNGV. V lost 1 base to trimming and J lost 2 bases, with 6 bases between them. The CDR3 spells CASSLGQGNQPQHF. CDR3 coding DNA: TGTGCCAGCAGCTTAGGACAGGGCAATCAGCCCCAGCATTTT.

The gene calls are TRBV19 and TRBJ2-1, with D perhaps matching TRBD2 (6 bases). Trimming took off 5 bases at V and 5 bases at J, with 13 bases between the two ends. The germline V gene encodes CDR1 LNHDA and CDR2 SQIVND (reference sequence). The CDR3 is 14 amino acids. CDR3: CASSLGGLDNEQFF. DNA of the CDR3: TGTGCCAGTAGTCTCGGGGGTTTGGACAATGAGCAGTTCTTC.

As DNA, the CDR3 is TGTGCCAGCGGGCTTAACACAGATACGCAGTATTTT. Translating it yields CASGLNTDTQYF. V is TRBV7-9 and J is TRBJ2-3, with D uncertain. V lost 8 bases, J lost 2 bases, and 8 bases lay in between. CDR3 length: 12 residues. CDR1 SEHNR and CDR2 FQNEAQ come from the germline V gene (reference sequence).

The V gene is TRBV10-3, the J gene TRBJ1-2, with D perhaps matching TRBD1 (5 bases). Trimming shortened V by 10 bases and J by 3 bases, and 12 bases separated the two germline ends. The CDR3 length is 12 residues. Germline V CDR1 and CDR2: ENHRY, SYGVKD. The chain's CDR3 is CATAGGYYGYTF. CDR3 nucleotides: TGTGCCACAGCGGGGGGGTACTATGGCTACACCTTC.

The chain has TRBV4-1 and TRBJ2-2; D is ambiguous. Germline V gene data show CDR1 as MGHRA and CDR2 as YSYEKL. V shed 6 bases and J shed 7 bases, with 12 bases lying between them. This CDR3 spans 13 amino acids. Here the CDR3 reads CASREDFGGELFF. CDR3 bases: TGCGCCAGCAGGGAAGACTTCGGCGGGGAGCTGTTTTTT.

The chain uses TRBV19 and TRBJ2-1; 8 nucleotides match TRBD2. This CDR3 has 15 residues. Unmatched junction bases numbered 8, after V lost 8 bases and J lost 2 bases. The germline CDR1 and CDR2 sequences are LNHDA and SQIVND (reference sequence). The CDR3 here is CASSVAGRTYNEQFF. In nucleotides, the CDR3 is TGTGCCAGTTCCGTAGCGGGAAGGACCTACAATGAGCAGTTCTTC.

This clone has only a few counts. The chain recombines TRBV5-4 with TRBJ2-5, with TRBD2 identical over 7 bases. From germline, CDR1 is SGHNT and CDR2 YYREEE (reference sequence). The junction had 5 bases not matched to a gene; V was cut back by 0 bases and J by 0 bases. The CDR3 contains 16 residues. The CDR3 reads CASSLDGTTNQETQYF. CDR3 DNA: TGTGCCAGCAGCTTGGATGGGACTACCAACCAAGAGACCCAGTACTTC.

The V call is TRBV7-2, the J call TRBJ2-3; TRBD2 aligns across 10 bases. The CDR3 runs to 16 residues. V dropped 2 bases and J dropped 4; count of bases not matched to a gene: 6. Germline CDR1 reads SGHTA; CDR2 reads FQGNSA. The CDR3 sequence is CASSLSAGGGADTQYF. The CDR3 region has the DNA TGTGCCAGCAGCTTATCAGCGGGAGGGGGGGCAGATACGCAGTATTTT. Together with reference TRBV7-2 and TRBJ2-3, the CDR3 gives the full variable domain: GAGVSQSPSNKVTEKGKDVELRCDPISGHTALYWYRQSLGQGLEFLIYFQGNSAPDKSGLPSDRFSAERTGGSVSTLTIQRTQQEDSAVYLCASSLSAGGGADTQYFGPGTRLTVL.

This clone was picked up a small number of times. The chain couples TRBV11-2 to TRBJ2-1; D call uncertain. Germline V lookup: CDR1 SGHAT, CDR2 FQNNGV. The CDR3 totals 12 residues. V was pared by 2 bases and J by 4 bases, with 3 bases between. The CDR3 coding sequence is TGTGCCAGCAGCTTACAGTACAATGAGCAGTTCTTC. This gives the protein CASSLQYNEQFF.

V and J are TRBV7-9 and TRBJ1-1, with 8 positions matching TRBD1. J was trimmed by 11 bases and V by 6 bases; bases with no gene match: 11. Per the germline V gene, CDR1 is SEHNR and CDR2 is FQNEAQ (reference sequence). The CDR3 runs 13 residues. The CDR3 DNA follows: TGTGCCAGCAGTGGGACAGGAGTACACGAGGCTTTCTTT. It codes for CASSGTGVHEAFF.

The rearrangement uses TRBV9 and TRBJ2-1; 11 bases agree with TRBD2. With V trimmed by 0 bases and J by 10 bases, 3 bases remained unmatched. Germline assignment: CDR1 SGDLS and CDR2 YYNGEE. CDR3 size: 14 residues. CDR3 bases: TGTGCCAGCAGCGTAGATGCTAGCGGGAGGGAGCAGTTCTTC. Amino acids: CASSVDASGREQFF.

The gene calls are TRBV10-3 and TRBJ1-1; 7 nucleotides line up with TRBD1. Germline V lookup: CDR1 ENHRY, CDR2 SYGVKD. Unmatched junction bases numbered 5, after V lost 4 bases and J lost 0 bases. The CDR3 totals 15 residues. DNA of the CDR3: TGTGCCATCAGTGGACAGGGACCCATGAACACTGAAGCTTTCTTT. This encodes CAISGQGPMNTEAFF.

The chain couples TRBV6-5 to TRBJ2-7; no reliable D call. Germline CDR1 reads MNHEY; CDR2 reads SVGAGI. V shed 4 bases and J shed 5 bases, with 9 bases lying between them. The length of the CDR3 is 12 residues. The CDR3 nucleotides read TGTGCCAGCAGTTCCCCCTACGACGAGCAGTACTTC. Its protein product is CASSSPYDEQYF.

This clone has only one observation. CDR3 protein: CASGGGPSGSYEQYF. In DNA, the CDR3 is TGTGCTAGTGGGGGCGGGCCTAGCGGATCCTACGAGCAGTACTTC. The V and J genes are TRBV12-5 and TRBJ2-5; 7 bases line up with TRBD2. The J call may be mistaken, given a closer DNA end match to TRBJ2-7. The CDR3 is 15 amino acids. CDR1 and CDR2 from the germline V gene are LGHNT and FRNRAP.

The chain joins TRBV7-2 to TRBJ2-5; TRBD2 is a possible D gene (6 bases). Trimming pared 5 bases from V and 4 bases from J, leaving 20 bases between. Germline V gene data show CDR1 as SGHTA and CDR2 as FQGNSA. The CDR3 contains 16 residues. CDR3 in DNA: TGTGCCAGCAGCACCACGATTAGCGTGGGGGGAGAGACCCAGTACTTC. The encoded protein is CASSTTISVGGETQYF.

This clone was detected once. The V call is TRBV2, the J call TRBJ2-7; 7 nucleotides align to TRBD1. This CDR3 is built from 14 residues. Germline V gene lookup returns CDR1 SNHLY and CDR2 FYNNEI. V was pared by 6 bases and J by 1 base, with 6 bases of the junction left unmatched. The CDR3 is CASRAGTASYEQYF. The CDR3 DNA is TGTGCCAGCAGAGCCGGGACAGCTTCCTACGAGCAGTACTTC. Combining the CDR3 with reference TRBV2 and TRBJ2-7 gives the whole variable domain EPEVTQTPSHQVTQMGQEVILRCVPISNHLYFYWYRQILGQKVEFLVSFYNNEISEKSEIFDDQFSVERPDGSNFTLKIRSTKLEDSAMYFCASRAGTASYEQYFGPGTRLTVT.

The CDR3 nucleotides are TGTGCCTGGGGAGCGACCTACGAGCAGTACTTC. This codes for CAWGATYEQYF. The genes are TRBV30 and TRBJ2-7; unclear D gene. V shed 5 bases and J shed 2 bases, with 7 bases lying between them. The CDR3 loop spans 11 amino acids. Germline lookup yields CDR1 GTSNPN and CDR2 SVGIG (reference sequence).

CDR3 sequence reads: CASSDQGTGELFF. The CDR3 region has the DNA TGCGCCAGCAGTGACCAGGGAACCGGGGAGCTGTTTTTT. This rearrangement joins TRBV10-1 to TRBJ2-2; D possibly corresponds to TRBD1 (5 bases). Trimming shortened V by 3 bases and J by 5 bases, and 7 bases separated the two germline ends. This CDR3 has 13 amino acids. Germline values: CDR1 WNHNN, CDR2 SYGVQD (reference sequence).

The rearrangement links TRBV11-1 to TRBJ1-1; D perhaps matches TRBD1 (6 bases). V lost 5 bases, J lost 9 bases, and 16 bases lay in between. The CDR3 has 13 residues. Germline CDR1 reads SGHAT; CDR2 reads FQDESV (reference sequence). The CDR3, as DNA: TGTGCCAGCAGCGGGACACCTCAAATGAAAGCTTTCTTT. This encodes CASSGTPQMKAFF.

The chain has TRBV13 and TRBJ1-1; D not certain. Between the trimmed V and J ends, which lost 0 bases and 0 bases, there was a span of 5 bases. CDR3 size: 14 residues. Germline V CDR1 and CDR2: PRHDT, FYEKMQ (reference sequence). The CDR3 nucleotides are TGTGCCAGCAGCTTAGGCCACATGAACACTGAAGCTTTCTTT. Protein product: CASSLGHMNTEAFF.

The V and J genes are TRBV5-5 and TRBJ2-1, with TRBD2 matching over 10 bases. The CDR3 has 16 residues. CDR1 SGHKS and CDR2 YYEKEE come from the germline V gene (reference sequence). The V gene end was trimmed by 4 bases and the J gene end by 8 bases; junction bases not matched to a gene: 12. Written as DNA, the CDR3 is TGTGCCAGCAGCCGACCGGGAGCGGGGGGGCTATATGAGCAGTTCTTC. It codes for CASSRPGAGGLYEQFF.

The genes are TRBV5-1 and TRBJ2-3, with TRBD2 matching 9 bases. Germline CDR1 is SGHRS and CDR2 is YFSETQ. The CDR3 runs to 15 residues. With 2 bases clipped from V and 2 bases from J, the junction kept 3 bases outside the gene matches. For the CDR3, the DNA is TGCGCCAGCAGCTTTAGCGGGGGTTTCACAGATACGCAGTATTTT. This sequence encodes CASSFSGGFTDTQYF.

The chain employs TRBV6-5 and TRBJ2-5; 11 bases agree with TRBD2. The CDR3 is made up of 13 amino acids. Germline V gene lookup returns CDR1 MNHEY and CDR2 SVGAGI. V lost 6 bases, J lost 9 bases, and 6 bases stayed unmatched. CDR3 bases: TGTGCCAGCAGGACTAGCGGGGCCGAGGCCCAGTACTTC. This sequence encodes CASRTSGAEAQYF.

The chain couples TRBV6-1 to TRBJ1-2; 9 nucleotides align to TRBD1. In germline, CDR1 is MNHNS, CDR2 SASEGT. The CDR3 runs to 14 residues. J was trimmed by 4 bases and V by 6 bases; bases with no gene match: 6. In DNA form, the CDR3 reads TGTGCCAGCAGGGGGACAGGGTTTCCCTATGGCTACACCTTC. Residues: CASRGTGFPYGYTF.